This T cell receptor beta chain was retrieved from a study of cytomegalovirus exposure and HLA in healthy donors. This CDR3 region has 11 residues. Germline V gene sequence: CDR1 GTSNPN, CDR2 SVGIG (reference sequence). Trimming stripped 3 bases from V and 6 bases from J, with 8 bases between. 60 Vbeta and 13 Jbeta primers were used in PCR. The assay was immunoSEQ multiplex PCR, and TCRdb's table has in-frame clones only and misses some. The repertoire holds 40,000 to 55,000 clones, with around 72% as singletons. Specimen: PBMCs. The gene calls are TRBV30 and TRBJ1-1; weak D call: TRBD1 (6 bases). The TCR sequence derives from a woman aged 25 to 39 in good health and CMV-seronegative. The CDR3 protein is CAWRGGAEAFF. CDR3 DNA: TGTGCCTGGAGAGGGGGGGCTGAAGCTTTCTTT.